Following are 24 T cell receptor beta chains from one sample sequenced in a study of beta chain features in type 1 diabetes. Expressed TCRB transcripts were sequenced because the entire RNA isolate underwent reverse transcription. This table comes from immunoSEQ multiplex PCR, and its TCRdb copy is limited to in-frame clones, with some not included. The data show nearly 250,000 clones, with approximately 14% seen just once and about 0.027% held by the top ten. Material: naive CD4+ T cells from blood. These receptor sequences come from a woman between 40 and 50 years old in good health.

CDR3 nucleotides: TGTGCCATCAGTCGGACAGTAGCCGCAGATACGCAGTATTTT. It translates to CAISRTVAADTQYF. The chain is built from TRBV10-3 and TRBJ2-3, with D perhaps TRBD1 (6 bases). The V gene lost 5 bases and the J gene lost 4 bases, with 13 bases spanning the gap. The germline V gene has CDR1 ENHRY and CDR2 SYGVKD. The CDR3 runs 14 residues.

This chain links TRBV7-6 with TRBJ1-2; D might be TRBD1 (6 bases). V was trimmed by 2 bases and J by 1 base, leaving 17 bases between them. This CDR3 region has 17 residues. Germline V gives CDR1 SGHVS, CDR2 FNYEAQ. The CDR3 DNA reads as TGTGCCAGCAGCTTATTACTTAGGGGGTCTATTAACTATGGCTACACCTTC. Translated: CASSLLLRGSINYGYTF.

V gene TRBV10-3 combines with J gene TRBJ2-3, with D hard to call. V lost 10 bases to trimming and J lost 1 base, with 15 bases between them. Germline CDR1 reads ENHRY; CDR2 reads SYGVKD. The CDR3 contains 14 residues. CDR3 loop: CATALSVGTDTQYF. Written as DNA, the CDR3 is TGTGCCACCGCCCTCAGCGTAGGCACAGATACGCAGTATTTT.

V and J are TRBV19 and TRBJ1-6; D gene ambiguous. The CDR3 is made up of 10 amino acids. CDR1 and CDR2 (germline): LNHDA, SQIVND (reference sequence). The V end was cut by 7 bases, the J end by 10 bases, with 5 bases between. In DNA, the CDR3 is TGTGCCAGTACAGAATCACCCCTCCACTTT. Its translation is CASTESPLHF.

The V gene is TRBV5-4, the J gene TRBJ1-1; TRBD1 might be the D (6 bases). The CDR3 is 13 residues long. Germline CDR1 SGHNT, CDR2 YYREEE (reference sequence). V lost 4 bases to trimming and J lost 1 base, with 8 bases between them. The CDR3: CASSQGGNTEAFF. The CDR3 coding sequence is TGTGCCAGCAGCCAAGGGGGGAACACTGAAGCTTTCTTT.

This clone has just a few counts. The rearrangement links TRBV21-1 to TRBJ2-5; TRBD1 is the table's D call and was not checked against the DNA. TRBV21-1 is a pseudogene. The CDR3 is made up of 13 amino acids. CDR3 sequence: CASSKGTAVTQYF. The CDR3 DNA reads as TGTGCCAGCAGCAAGGGGACAGCAGTGACCCAGTACTTC.

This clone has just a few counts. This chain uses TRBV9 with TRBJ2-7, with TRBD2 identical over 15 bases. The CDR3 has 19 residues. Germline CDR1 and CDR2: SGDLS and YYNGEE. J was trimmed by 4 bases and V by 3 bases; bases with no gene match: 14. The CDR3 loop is CASSEGLAGGLHLSYEQYF. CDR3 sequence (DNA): TGTGCCAGCAGCGAGGGACTAGCGGGGGGCCTCCACCTATCTTACGAGCAGTACTTC. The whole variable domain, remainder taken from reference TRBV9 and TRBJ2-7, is DSGVTQTPKHLITATGQRVTLRCSPRSGDLSVYWYQQSLDQGLQFLIQYYNGEERAKGNILERFSAQQFPDLHSELNLSSLELGDSALYFCASSEGLAGGLHLSYEQYFGPGTRLTVT.

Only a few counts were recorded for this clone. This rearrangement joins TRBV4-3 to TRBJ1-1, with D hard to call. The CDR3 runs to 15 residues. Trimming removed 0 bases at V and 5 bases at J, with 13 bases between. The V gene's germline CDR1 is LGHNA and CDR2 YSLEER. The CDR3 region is CASSQEDYTSTEAFF. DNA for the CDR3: TGCGCCAGCAGCCAAGAGGACTATACCTCGACTGAAGCTTTCTTT.

As DNA, the CDR3 is TGTGCCAGCAGCTTGGTCAGGCAAATCACAGATACGCAGTATTTT. Protein: CASSLVRQITDTQYF. J is TRBJ2-3 and V is TRBV7-8; D uncertain. CDR3 size: 15 residues. Germline V gives CDR1 SGHVS, CDR2 FQNEAQ. V lost 3 bases and J 2 bases, leaving 12 bases between the germline ends.

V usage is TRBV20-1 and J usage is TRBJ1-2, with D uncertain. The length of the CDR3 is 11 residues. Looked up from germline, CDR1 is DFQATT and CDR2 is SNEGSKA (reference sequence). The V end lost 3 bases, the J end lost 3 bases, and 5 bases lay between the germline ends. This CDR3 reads CSASHYYGYTF. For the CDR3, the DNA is TGCAGTGCTAGTCACTACTATGGCTACACCTTC.

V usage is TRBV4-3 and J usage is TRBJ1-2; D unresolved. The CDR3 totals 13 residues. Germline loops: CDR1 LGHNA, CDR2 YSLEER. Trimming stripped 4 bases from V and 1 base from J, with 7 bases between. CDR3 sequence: CASSRSVNYGYTF. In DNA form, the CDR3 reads TGCGCCAGCAGCCGTTCGGTTAACTATGGCTACACCTTC.

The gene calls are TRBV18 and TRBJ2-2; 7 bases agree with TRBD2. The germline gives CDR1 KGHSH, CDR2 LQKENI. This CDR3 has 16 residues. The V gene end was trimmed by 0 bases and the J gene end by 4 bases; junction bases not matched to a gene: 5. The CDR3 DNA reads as TGTGCCAGCTCACCACCGTCTGGCGGGAGCACCGGGGAGCTGTTTTTT. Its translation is CASSPPSGGSTGELFF.

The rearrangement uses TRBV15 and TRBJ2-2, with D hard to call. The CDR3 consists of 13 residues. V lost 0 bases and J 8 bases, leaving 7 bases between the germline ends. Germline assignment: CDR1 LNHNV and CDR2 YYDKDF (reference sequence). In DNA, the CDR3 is TGTGCCACCAGCAGAGATCGTCGGGGGGAGCTGTTTTTT. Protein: CATSRDRRGELFF.

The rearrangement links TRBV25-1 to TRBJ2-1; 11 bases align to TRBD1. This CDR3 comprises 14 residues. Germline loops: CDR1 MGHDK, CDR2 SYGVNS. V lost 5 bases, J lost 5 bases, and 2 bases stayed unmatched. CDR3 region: CASSRDRGDNEQFF. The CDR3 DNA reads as TGTGCCAGCAGTCGGGACAGGGGGGACAATGAGCAGTTCTTC.

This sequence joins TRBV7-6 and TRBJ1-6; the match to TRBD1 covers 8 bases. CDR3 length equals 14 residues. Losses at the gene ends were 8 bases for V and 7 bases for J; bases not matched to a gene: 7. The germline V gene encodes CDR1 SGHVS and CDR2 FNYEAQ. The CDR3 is CASGGGQANSPLHF. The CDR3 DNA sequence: TGTGCCAGCGGAGGGGGACAGGCAAATTCACCCCTCCACTTT.

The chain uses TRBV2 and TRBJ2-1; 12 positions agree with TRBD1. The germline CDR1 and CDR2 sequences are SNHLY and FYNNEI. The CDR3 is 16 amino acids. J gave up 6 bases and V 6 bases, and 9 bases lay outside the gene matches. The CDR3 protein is CASRRFGTGGPNEQFF. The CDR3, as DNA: TGTGCCAGCAGACGCTTCGGGACAGGGGGCCCCAATGAGCAGTTCTTC.

The CDR3 DNA reads as TGTGCCAGTTCACATGGCGGGGGGAGCACAGATACGCAGTATTTT. Amino acids: CASSHGGGSTDTQYF. The chain joins TRBV2 to TRBJ2-3, with TRBD2 matching 8 bases. Per germline, CDR1 SNHLY and CDR2 FYNNEI. With 9 bases clipped from V and 0 bases from J, the junction kept 8 bases outside the gene matches. This CDR3 spans 15 amino acids.

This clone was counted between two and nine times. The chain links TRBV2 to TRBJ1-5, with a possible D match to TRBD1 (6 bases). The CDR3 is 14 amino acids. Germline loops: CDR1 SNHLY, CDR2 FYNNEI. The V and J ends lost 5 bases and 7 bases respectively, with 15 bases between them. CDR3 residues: CASSIQGSYQPQHF. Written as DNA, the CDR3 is TGTGCCAGCAGTATACAGGGATCTTACCAGCCCCAGCATTTT.

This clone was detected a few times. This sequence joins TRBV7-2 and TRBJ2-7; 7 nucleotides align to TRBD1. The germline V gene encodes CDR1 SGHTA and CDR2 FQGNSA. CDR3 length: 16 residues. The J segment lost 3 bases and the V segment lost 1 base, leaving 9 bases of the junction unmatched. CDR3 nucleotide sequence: TGTGCCAGCAGCTTAGGCGCGGTACAGGGGCTCTACGAGCAGTACTTC. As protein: CASSLGAVQGLYEQYF.

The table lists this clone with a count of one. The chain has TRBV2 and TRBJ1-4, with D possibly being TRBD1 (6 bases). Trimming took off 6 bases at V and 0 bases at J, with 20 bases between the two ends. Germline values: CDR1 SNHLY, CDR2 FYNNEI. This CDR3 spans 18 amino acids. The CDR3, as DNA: TGTGCCAGCAGGAAAGCTCCTTGGACAGACGCAACTAATGAAAAACTGTTTTTT. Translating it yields CASRKAPWTDATNEKLFF.

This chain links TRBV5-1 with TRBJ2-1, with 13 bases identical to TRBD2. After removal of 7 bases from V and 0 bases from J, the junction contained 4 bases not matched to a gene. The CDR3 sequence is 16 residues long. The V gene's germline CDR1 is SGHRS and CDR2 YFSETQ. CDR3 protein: CASLRTSGGSYNEQFF. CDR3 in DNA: TGCGCCAGCCTAAGGACTAGCGGGGGCTCCTACAATGAGCAGTTCTTC.

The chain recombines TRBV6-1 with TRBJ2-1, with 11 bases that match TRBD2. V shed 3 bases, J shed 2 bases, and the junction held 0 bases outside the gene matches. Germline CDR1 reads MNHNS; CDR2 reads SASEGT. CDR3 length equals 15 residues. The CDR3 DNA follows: TGTGCCAGCAGTGATAGCGGGGGGGCCTACAATGAGCAGTTCTTC. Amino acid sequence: CASSDSGGAYNEQFF.

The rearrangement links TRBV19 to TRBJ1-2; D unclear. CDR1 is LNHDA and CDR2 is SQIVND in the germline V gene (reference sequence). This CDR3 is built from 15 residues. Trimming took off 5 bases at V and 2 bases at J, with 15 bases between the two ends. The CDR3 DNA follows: TGTGCCAGTAGTGATACCGGGAGCCTAAACTATGGCTACACCTTC. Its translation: CASSDTGSLNYGYTF. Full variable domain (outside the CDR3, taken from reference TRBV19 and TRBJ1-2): DGGITQSPKYLFRKEGQNVTLSCEQNLNHDAMYWYRQDPGQGLRLIYYSQIVNDFQKGDIAEGYSVSREKKESFPLTVTSAQKNPTAFYLCASSDTGSLNYGYTFGSGTRLTVV.

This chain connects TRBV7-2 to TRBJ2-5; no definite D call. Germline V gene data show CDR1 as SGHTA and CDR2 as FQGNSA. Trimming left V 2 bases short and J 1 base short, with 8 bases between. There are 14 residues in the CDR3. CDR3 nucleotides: TGTGCCAGCAGCTTAAGGCGACTCCAAGAGACCCAGTACTTC. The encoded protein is CASSLRRLQETQYF.